Here is one T cell receptor beta chain with its context. What this receptor recognizes is not known. Per-base qualities were not stored, and no clone one base away is much larger. For the CD8 naive samples, CD45RO-negative cells were positively selected for CCR7, yielding a CD45RA+CCR7+ population from which TemRA cells were excluded. The donors were healthy, HIV-negative adults with no recently reported acute infections or vaccinations. Every donor was a Caucasian adult living in Nashville, Tennessee, USA. After blood collection by leukapheresis, PBMCs were isolated using Ficoll-Histopaque density gradient centrifugation and then cryopreserved in the vapor phase of liquid nitrogen. Analytical flow cytometry was used to check the purity and quantity of each magnetically sorted T cell population. Genomic DNA was isolated from every sorted fraction and measured by UV absorbance on a Nanodrop 2000c.

The data originate from a study of shared clonotypes between healthy human individuals (dated by TCRdb to 2018 to 2021). The study in broad terms: A couple of women and a few men aged 18 to 49 years were included in the cohort. Per donor, three plates each were used for CD4 naive and CD4 memory, two for CD8 naive, and one for CD8 memory. Blood TCR repertoires of 5 or 6 healthy adults were deeply sequenced to estimate repertoire size and the extent of clonotype sharing between individuals. To increase sequencing depth and limit assay-specific biases, TCR repertoire library preparation and sequencing were carried out by different laboratories using diverse techniques. Between about 0.8 and 8.9 billion PBMCs per donor were obtained by leukapheresis. What the work shows at the level of the full study, not this receptor alone: Estimated clonotype richness was generally larger for naive than for memory subsets. Sampling was restricted to blood, and TCR repertoires in tissue are likely to differ from TCR repertoires in blood. Because the study included a small number of donors, the genetic and exposure-history diversity represented was limited. Incomplete sequencing was indicated by rarefaction of sorted-subset datasets, despite the large sequencing depth. Based on pairwise subsampling, the degree of clonotype sharing among donors was expected to be affected by sequencing depth. Compared with non-shared clonotypes, the clonotypes found in all four sorted-subset donors had higher generation probabilities. About 5% of naive CD4, 3% to 4% of naive CD8, roughly 2.4% of memory CD4, and 0.4% of memory CD8 clonotypes were shared across a handful of donors.

Using the deep immunoSEQ assay, TCR CDR3 regions were amplified from genomic DNA by multiplex PCR. Genomic DNA extracted from each cell subset was distributed evenly over all wells of several immunoSEQ 96-well plates, and each plate served as one replicate. Each replicate PCR for sorted subsets received about 220 ng genomic DNA, equal to about 29,000 T cell genomes. Purified libraries were quantified with a Qubit 3.0 fluorometer, sized on a Bioanalyzer 2100, and re-quantified with the KAPA Library Quantification kit. Every immunoSEQ 96-well plate was sequenced on a dedicated single-read 150-cycle Illumina NextSeq 550 flow cell. The paper's processing steps were these. Because the immunoSEQ output included only junctional sequences and no quality scores, the filtering could not be the same as the filtering used for full-length reads. To assign V/J genes and CDR3, sequences were annotated using PyIR, a Python wrapper for IgBLAST v1.9, with IMGT germline references. Reads were filtered out if the reads had weak V/J assignments (E-value above 1e-6), no CDR3, stop codons, out-of-frame junctions, or ambiguous translated residues. V3J clonotypes were defined by identical inferred V gene, J gene, and CDR3 amino acid sequence. Percentage overlap between repertoires was computed as shared unique clonotypes divided by the size of the smaller repertoire. Richness of each repertoire was evaluated using RTK rarefaction, the Chao1 estimator, and Recon v2.1 estimates of unobserved clonotypes. Generation probabilities for all TCRbeta clonotypes obtained by the gDNA method from several donors were computed using OLGA. The clones in this table, taken by TCRdb from immuneACCESS, are in-frame only. Not every clone is retained; where verified, under half of the shortfall comes from an unresolved V gene, and the cause of the rest is unknown. D and trimming were read from the DNA, whereas the V and J calls and clone size are those reported in that table. The sample has about 2.1 million clones on record, under 95% of them singletons. More than 1.5% of the sample lies in the top ten.

The sequenced material came from naive CD8+ T cells from PBMCs. What this sample's cell subset or site label stands for: CD45RA+CCR7+. The source is a man aged 18 to 35 in good health. Some clones in this sample may be carry-over from other donors' samples.

The DNA reads TGTGCCAGCAGCCCTCGGACTAGCGGAGAGTTCACCGGGGAGCTGTTTTTT. This encodes CASSPRTSGEFTGELFF. Rearrangement joined TRBV7-3 to TRBJ2-2; TRBD2 aligns with 10 central bases. V ends up 5 bases short and J 4 bases short, with an unmatched junction base count of 10. CDR1 and CDR2, per the germline V gene, are SGHTA and FQGTGA. Taken from cysteine to phenylalanine, the CDR3 has 17 residues. The sequence is cut down to CDR3 DNA, 51 bases in frame from base 1.